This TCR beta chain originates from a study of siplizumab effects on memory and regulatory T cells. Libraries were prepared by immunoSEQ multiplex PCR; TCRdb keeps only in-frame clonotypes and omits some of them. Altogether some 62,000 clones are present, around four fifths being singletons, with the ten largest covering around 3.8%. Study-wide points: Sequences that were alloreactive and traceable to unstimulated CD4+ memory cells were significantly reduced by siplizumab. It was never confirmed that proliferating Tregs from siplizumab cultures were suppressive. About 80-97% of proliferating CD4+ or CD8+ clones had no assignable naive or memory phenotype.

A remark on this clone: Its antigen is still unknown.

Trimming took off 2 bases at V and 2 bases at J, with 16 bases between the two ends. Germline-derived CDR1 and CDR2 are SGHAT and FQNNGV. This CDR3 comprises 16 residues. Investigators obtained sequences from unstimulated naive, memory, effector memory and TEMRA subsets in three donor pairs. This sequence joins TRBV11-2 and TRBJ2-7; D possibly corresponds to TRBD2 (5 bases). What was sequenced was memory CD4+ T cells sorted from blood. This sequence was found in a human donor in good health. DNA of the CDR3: TGTGCCAGCAGCTTAATGGCGGGCCGCTCCCCCTACGAGCAGTACTTC. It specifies CASSLMAGRSPYEQYF.